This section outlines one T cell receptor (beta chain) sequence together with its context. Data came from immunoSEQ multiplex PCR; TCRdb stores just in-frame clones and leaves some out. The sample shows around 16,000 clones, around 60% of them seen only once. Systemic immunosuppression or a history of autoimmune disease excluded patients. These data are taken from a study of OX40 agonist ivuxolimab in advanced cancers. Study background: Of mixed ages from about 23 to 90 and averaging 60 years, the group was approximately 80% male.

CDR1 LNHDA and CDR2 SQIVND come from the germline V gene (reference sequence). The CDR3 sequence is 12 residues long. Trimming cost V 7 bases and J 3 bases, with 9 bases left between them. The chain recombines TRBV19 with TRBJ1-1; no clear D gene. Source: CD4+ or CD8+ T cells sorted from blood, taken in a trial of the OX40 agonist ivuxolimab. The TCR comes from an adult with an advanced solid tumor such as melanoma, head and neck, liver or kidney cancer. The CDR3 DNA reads TGTGCCAGTAAGGAAGGGTACACTGAAGCTTTCTTT. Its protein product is CASKEGYTEAFF.